This T cell receptor beta chain is from a study of T cell changes during pregnancy in multiple sclerosis. Germline lookup yields CDR1 KGHSH and CDR2 LQKENI. Trimming took off 2 bases at V and 0 bases at J, with 12 bases between the two ends. The CDR3 is made up of 16 amino acids. The assay was immunoSEQ multiplex PCR, and TCRdb's table has in-frame clones only and misses some. Here the sample spans roughly 69,000 clones, over 75% being singletons. This rearrangement joins TRBV18 to TRBJ2-3, with D possibly TRBD2 on 5 matching bases. This TCR was recovered from a female donor in good health, enrolled as a control in a pregnancy study. Sequenced here: CD4+ T cells from peripheral blood mononuclear cells, sampled in the third trimester of pregnancy. The CDR3 DNA reads as TGTGCCAGCTCACCAGTGGGCGGGTCTAGCACAGATACGCAGTATTTT. As protein: CASSPVGGSSTDTQYF.